What follows are 20 T cell receptor beta chains derived from one specimen sequenced in a study of identical twins. TCRdb processed the 5' RACE reads anew with MiXCR; each CDR3 protein has one entry. The data hold 500,000 to 700,000 distinct CDR3 sequences, with around 7.5% observed a single time. These data were likewise used in another study, on yellow fever vaccine responses in identical twins.

The sequenced sample was PBMCs. The receptors originated from a woman aged 18 to 35 in good health.

This clonotype was detected a few times. CDR3 sequence reads: CSARDGVGVWSTNYGYTF. The CDR3 nucleotides are TGCAGTGCTAGAGATGGGGTGGGGGTTTGGTCGACTAACTATGGCTACACCTTC. V is TRBV20-1 and J is TRBJ1-2; the D gene is possibly TRBD1 (5 bases). Between the trimmed V and J ends, which lost 0 bases and 0 bases, there was a span of 20 bases. Per germline, CDR1 DFQATT and CDR2 SNEGSKA (reference sequence). The CDR3 is 18 residues long.

This clonotype was detected many times. The rearrangement joins TRBV11-2 to TRBJ2-7; unclear D gene. This CDR3 has 16 residues. Germline V gene data show CDR1 as SGHAT and CDR2 as FQNNGV. V lost 5 bases to trimming and J lost 5 bases, with 22 bases between them. The CDR3 region has the DNA TGTGCCAGCAGCCCCTTCTGGGGTGAGAACCGGGACGAGCAGTACTTC. This gives the protein CASSPFWGENRDEQYF. Drawing the rest from reference TRBV11-2 and TRBJ2-7, the complete variable domain is EAGVAQSPRYKIIEKRQSVAFWCNPISGHATLYWYQQILGQGPKLLIQFQNNGVVDDSQLPKDRFSAERLKGVDSTLKIQPAKLEDSAVYLCASSPFWGENRDEQYFGPGTRLTVT.

This clonotype was counted a few times. The rearrangement links TRBV29-1 to TRBJ2-1, with 13 bases lining up with TRBD2. This CDR3 comprises 16 residues. Germline V CDR1 and CDR2: SQVTM, ANQGSEA. V gave up 4 bases and J gave up 5 bases; unmatched junction bases: 8. Written as DNA, the CDR3 is TGCAGCGTTGTTGTGACTAGCGGGAGGCCAAACAATGAGCAGTTCTTC. Translation: CSVVVTSGRPNNEQFF.

A few counts support this clonotype. The rearrangement joins TRBV20-1 to TRBJ1-2; tentative D call: TRBD1 (5 bases). CDR3 size: 12 residues. Germline-derived CDR1 and CDR2 are DFQATT and SNEGSKA (reference sequence). V lost 6 bases, J lost 7 bases, and 15 bases lay in between. DNA of the CDR3: TGCAGTGCGCCTGGGGCCTGGTCTGGCTACACCTTC. The encoded protein is CSAPGAWSGYTF.

This clonotype was seen ten or more times. The chain couples TRBV12-3 or TRBV12-4 to TRBJ1-1; TRBD1 is a possible D gene (6 bases). CDR3 length: 15 residues. V was clipped by 2 bases and J by 1 base, with 11 bases between them. The CDR3 protein is CASSLSRGSNTEAFF. Written as DNA, the CDR3 is TGTGCCAGCAGTTTATCGAGGGGGTCGAACACTGAAGCTTTCTTT.

The chain uses TRBV4-1 and TRBJ2-2; D gene uncertain. Germline values: CDR1 MGHRA, CDR2 YSYEKL. Trimming stripped 4 bases from V and 1 base from J, with 10 bases between. The CDR3 is 15 residues long. The chain's CDR3 is CASSPNRGNTGELFF. The CDR3 DNA is TGCGCCAGCAGCCCCAACCGAGGGAACACCGGGGAGCTGTTTTTT.

The chain is built from TRBV3-1 and TRBJ2-7; TRBD2 aligns across 7 bases. V gave up 2 bases and J gave up 2 bases; unmatched junction bases: 3. CDR3 size: 14 residues. Germline V CDR1 and CDR2: LGHDT, YNNKEL (reference sequence). CDR3 bases: TGTGCCAGCAGCCAAAATGCGGGAGCCTACGAGCAGTACGTC. This encodes CASSQNAGAYEQYV.

V and J are TRBV20-1 and TRBJ2-3; 8 bases fit TRBD2. The CDR3 runs 14 residues. CDR1 is DFQATT, CDR2 SNEGSKA, per germline (reference sequence). CDR3 sequence reads: CRVLRGGRTDTQYF. In DNA, the CDR3 is TGCAGAGTGTTACGGGGGGGCCGTACAGATACGCAGTATTTT.

In its sample, this clonotype was seen a few times. The gene calls are TRBV6-5 and TRBJ2-3; 7 bases align to TRBD2. V shed 2 bases and J 2 bases; nucleotides not matched to a gene: 7. Germline CDR1 is MNHEY and CDR2 is SVGAGI. This CDR3 is 16 amino acids long. The CDR3 protein is CASSYGASGDTDTQYF. CDR3 in DNA: TGTGCCAGCAGTTACGGGGCTAGCGGAGACACAGATACGCAGTATTTT.

The chain is built from TRBV6-5 and TRBJ1-1; D unclear. CDR1 is MNHEY and CDR2 is SVGAGI in the germline V gene. The CDR3 covers 14 residues. Trimming took off 2 bases at V and 1 base at J, with 8 bases between the two ends. The CDR3 sequence: CASSYGRRNTEAFF. The CDR3 DNA is TGTGCCAGCAGTTACGGGCGAAGGAACACTGAAGCTTTCTTT.

Only a few counts were recorded for this clonotype. J is TRBJ2-7 and V is TRBV11-1; D assignment may be TRBD1 or TRBD2 (6 bases each). Deletions cut 0 bases from V and 3 bases from J, with 27 bases between. The CDR3 covers 20 residues. From germline, CDR1 is SGHAT and CDR2 FQDESV (reference sequence). The CDR3 region is CASSLAAGQPRLGGSYEQYF. In nucleotides, the CDR3 is TGTGCCAGCAGCTTAGCAGCTGGGCAACCCAGACTAGGGGGGAGCTACGAGCAGTACTTC. The full variable domain, with the rest looked up from reference TRBV11-1 and TRBJ2-7, is EAEVAQSPRYKITEKSQAVAFWCDPISGHATLYWYRQILGQGPELLVQFQDESVVDDSQLPKDRFSAERLKGVDSTLKIQPAELGDSAMYLCASSLAAGQPRLGGSYEQYFGPGTRLTVT.

This clonotype has at least ten counts. The chain recombines TRBV10-3 with TRBJ2-1, with D perhaps TRBD1 (5 bases). Per the germline V gene, CDR1 is ENHRY and CDR2 is SYGVKD. V gave up 6 bases and J gave up 4 bases, with 10 bases separating them. This CDR3 is built from 13 residues. This CDR3 reads CAISHRFYNEQFF. The CDR3 nucleotides read TGTGCCATCAGCCACAGGTTTTACAATGAGCAGTTCTTC.

This clonotype was observed a handful of times. The genes are TRBV2 and TRBJ2-7; perhaps TRBD2 as D (6 bases). V was cut by 4 bases and J by 3 bases, with 13 bases left in between. Germline-derived CDR1 and CDR2 are SNHLY and FYNNEI. The CDR3 has 14 residues. As DNA, the CDR3 is TGTGCCAGCAGTGTGGCGCCCGGGGGCTACGAGCAGTACTTC. This encodes CASSVAPGGYEQYF.

This clonotype was seen repeatedly, ten times or more. Germline is not matched at one junction end, which may reflect a read error. The V call is TRBV5-1, the J call TRBJ2-7; 7 bases line up with TRBD1. The V gene's germline CDR1 is SGHRS and CDR2 YFSETQ. The CDR3 runs 13 residues. The DNA for the CDR3 is TGTGCCAGCAGTTCGGACAGGTTCTACGAGCAGTACTTC. Its translation is CASSSDRFYEQYF.

The V gene is TRBV20-1, the J gene TRBJ2-3, with unresolved D. The V end lost 5 bases, the J end lost 5 bases, and 5 bases lay between the germline ends. This CDR3 has 10 residues. Germline V gene lookup returns CDR1 DFQATT and CDR2 SNEGSKA (reference sequence). The CDR3 region has the DNA TGCAGTGCTCCGGGAGATACGCAGTATTTT. Encoded protein: CSAPGDTQYF.

This clonotype has just a few counts. The chain couples TRBV15 to TRBJ1-5; tentatively, D is TRBD1 (5 bases). The V gene lost 1 base and the J gene lost 3 bases, with 10 bases spanning the gap. Germline CDR1 LNHNV, CDR2 YYDKDF (reference sequence). CDR3 length: 15 amino acids. For the CDR3, the DNA is TGTGCCACCAGCAGAGTATCGGGGCCCAATCAGCCCCAGCATTTT. Translated: CATSRVSGPNQPQHF. The variable domain in full, completed from reference TRBV15 and TRBJ1-5, reads DAMVIQNPRYQVTQFGKPVTLSCSQTLNHNVMYWYQQKSSQAPKLLFHYYDKDFNNEADTPDNFQSRRPNTSFCFLDIRSPGLGDTAMYLCATSRVSGPNQPQHFGDGTRLSIL.

This clonotype was counted at least ten times. The chain's CDR3 is CASSSRDRGPDTQYF. Here the CDR3 DNA reads TGTGCCAGCAGTTCCCGGGACAGGGGCCCAGATACGCAGTATTTT. The chain links TRBV12-3 or TRBV12-4 to TRBJ2-3; 10 bases map to TRBD1. Unmatched junction bases numbered 5, after V lost 4 bases and J lost 4 bases. The CDR3 is 15 amino acids.

Ten or more counts support this clonotype. V and J are TRBV25-1 and TRBJ2-3, with 11 bases matching TRBD1. The V and J ends lost 3 bases and 7 bases, in that order; junction bases with no gene match: 6. The length of the CDR3 is 15 residues. Germline CDR1 reads MGHDK; CDR2 reads SYGVNS. CDR3 region: CASSEPGQGANTQYF. The DNA for the CDR3 is TGTGCCAGCAGTGAGCCCGGACAGGGGGCAAATACGCAGTATTTT.

The sample holds many counts of this clonotype. The chain recombines TRBV20-1 with TRBJ2-7; 16 bases fit TRBD2. The CDR3 consists of 15 residues. Unmatched junction bases numbered 3, after V lost 6 bases and J lost 1 base. Germline-derived CDR1 and CDR2 are DFQATT and SNEGSKA (reference sequence). CDR3 DNA: TGCAGTGCAACGGGACTAGCGGGAGGGTCCTACGAGCAGTACTTC. This codes for CSATGLAGGSYEQYF.

There are a few counts of this clonotype. This sequence joins TRBV20-1 and TRBJ2-2, with 9 bases aligning to TRBD2. The CDR3 contains 14 residues. The germline gives CDR1 DFQATT, CDR2 SNEGSKA (reference sequence). The ends lost 6 bases at V and 5 bases at J; junction bases unmatched: 7. CDR3 nucleotide sequence: TGCAGTGCAGTAGGCGGGGGGGAGACCGGGGAGCTGTTTTTT. Protein sequence: CSAVGGGETGELFF.